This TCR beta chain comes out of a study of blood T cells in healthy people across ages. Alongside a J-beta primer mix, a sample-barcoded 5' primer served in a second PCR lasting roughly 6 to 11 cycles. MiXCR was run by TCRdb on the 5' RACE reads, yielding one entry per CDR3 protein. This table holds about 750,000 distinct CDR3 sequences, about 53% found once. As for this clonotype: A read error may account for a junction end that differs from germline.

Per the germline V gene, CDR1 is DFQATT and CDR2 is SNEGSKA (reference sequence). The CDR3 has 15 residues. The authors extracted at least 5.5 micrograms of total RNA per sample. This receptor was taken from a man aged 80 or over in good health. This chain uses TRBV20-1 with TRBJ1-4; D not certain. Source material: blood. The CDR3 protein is CSARVSGRTNEKLFF. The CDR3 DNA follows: TGCAGTGCTAGAGTTTCCGGGAGAACTAATGAGAAACTGTTTTTT.